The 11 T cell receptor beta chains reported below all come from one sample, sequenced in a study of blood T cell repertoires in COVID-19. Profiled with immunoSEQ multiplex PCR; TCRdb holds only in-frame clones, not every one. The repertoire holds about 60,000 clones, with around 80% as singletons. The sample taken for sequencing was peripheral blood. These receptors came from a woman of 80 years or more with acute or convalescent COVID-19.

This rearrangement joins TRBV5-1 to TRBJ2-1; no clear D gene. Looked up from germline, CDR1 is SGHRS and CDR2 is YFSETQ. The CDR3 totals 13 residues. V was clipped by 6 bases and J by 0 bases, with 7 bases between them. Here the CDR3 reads CASKSSSYNEQFF. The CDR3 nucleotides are TGCGCCAGCAAAAGTAGCTCCTACAATGAGCAGTTCTTC.

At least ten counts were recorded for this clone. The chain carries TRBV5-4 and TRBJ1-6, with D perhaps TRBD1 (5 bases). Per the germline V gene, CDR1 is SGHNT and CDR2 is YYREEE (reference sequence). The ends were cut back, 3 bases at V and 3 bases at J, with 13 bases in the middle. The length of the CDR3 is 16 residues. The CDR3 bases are TGTGCCAGCAGCTGGGGCAGGGAGGGCTATAATTCACCCCTCCACTTT. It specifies CASSWGREGYNSPLHF.

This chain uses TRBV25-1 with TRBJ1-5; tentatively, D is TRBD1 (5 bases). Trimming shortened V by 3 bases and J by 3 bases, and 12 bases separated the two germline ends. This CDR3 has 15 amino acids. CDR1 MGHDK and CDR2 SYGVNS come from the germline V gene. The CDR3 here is CASSDQGSYNQPQHF. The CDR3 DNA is TGTGCCAGCAGTGATCAGGGCAGTTACAATCAGCCCCAGCATTTT.

The CDR3 coding sequence is TGTGCCAGCAGCTACCGGGTGGATACGCAGTATTTT. Its protein is CASSYRVDTQYF. The chain joins TRBV5-6 to TRBJ2-3; D unclear. The CDR3 is 12 residues long. The germline V and J ends were trimmed by 3 bases and 6 bases, with 8 bases remaining between them. Per the germline V gene, CDR1 is SGHDT and CDR2 is YYEEEE.

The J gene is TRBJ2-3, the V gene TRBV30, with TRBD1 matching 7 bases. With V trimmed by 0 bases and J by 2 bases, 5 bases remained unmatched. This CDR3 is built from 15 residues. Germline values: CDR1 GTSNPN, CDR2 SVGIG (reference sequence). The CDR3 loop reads CAWSVLGGFTDTQYF. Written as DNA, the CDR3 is TGTGCCTGGAGTGTCTTAGGGGGCTTCACAGATACGCAGTATTTT.

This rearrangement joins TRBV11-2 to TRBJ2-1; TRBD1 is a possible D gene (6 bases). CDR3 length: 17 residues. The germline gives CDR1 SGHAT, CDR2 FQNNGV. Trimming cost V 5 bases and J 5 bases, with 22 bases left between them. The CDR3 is CASSHGRLAGDDNEQFF. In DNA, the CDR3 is TGTGCCAGCAGCCACGGGCGGCTAGCAGGGGATGACAATGAGCAGTTCTTC.

CDR3 amino acids: CASSLSFGQGSQPQHF. CDR3 coding DNA: TGTGCCAGCAGTTTATCGTTCGGGCAGGGCAGTCAGCCCCAGCATTTT. The chain is built from TRBV27 and TRBJ1-5, with D perhaps matching TRBD1 (5 bases). V lost 0 bases and J 6 bases, leaving 15 bases between the germline ends. The V gene's germline CDR1 is MNHEY and CDR2 SMNVEV (reference sequence). The CDR3 loop spans 16 amino acids.

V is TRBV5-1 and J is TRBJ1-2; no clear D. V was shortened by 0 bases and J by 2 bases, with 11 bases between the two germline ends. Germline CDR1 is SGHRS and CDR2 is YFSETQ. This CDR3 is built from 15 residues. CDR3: CASSLAWEANYGYTF. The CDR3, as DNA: TGCGCCAGCAGCTTGGCCTGGGAGGCCAACTATGGCTACACCTTC.

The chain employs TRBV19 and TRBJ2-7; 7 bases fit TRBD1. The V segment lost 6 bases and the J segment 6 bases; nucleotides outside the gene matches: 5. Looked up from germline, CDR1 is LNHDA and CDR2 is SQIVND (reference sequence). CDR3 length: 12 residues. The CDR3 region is CASSNRGSEQYF. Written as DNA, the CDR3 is TGTGCCAGTAGCAACAGGGGAAGCGAGCAGTACTTC.

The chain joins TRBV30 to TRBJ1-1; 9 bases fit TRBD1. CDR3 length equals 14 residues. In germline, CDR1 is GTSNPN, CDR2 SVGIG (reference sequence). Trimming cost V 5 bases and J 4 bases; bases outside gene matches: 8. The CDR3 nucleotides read TGTGCCTGGCACAGGGGGCGCCTCGGCACTGAAGCTTTCTTT. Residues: CAWHRGRLGTEAFF.

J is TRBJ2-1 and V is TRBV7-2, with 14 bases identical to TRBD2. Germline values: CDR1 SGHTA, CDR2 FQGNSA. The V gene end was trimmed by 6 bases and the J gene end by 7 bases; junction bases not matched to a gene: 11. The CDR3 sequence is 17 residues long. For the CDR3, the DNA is TGTGCCAGCAGTCTCTATCCGGGACTAGCGGGAGTGAATGAGCAGTTCTTC. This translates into CASSLYPGLAGVNEQFF.